This TCR beta chain was recorded in a study of shared clonotypes between healthy human individuals (dated by TCRdb to the early 2020s). For the study in its entirety: The cohort included a few men and two women between 18 and 49 years of age. Libraries were prepared and TCR repertoires were sequenced by different laboratories using diverse techniques, in order to increase sequencing depth and limit assay-specific biases. Per donor, leukapheresis produced somewhere between about 0.94 and 9 billion PBMCs. For each donor, CD4 naive and CD4 memory were each run on three plates, CD8 naive on two plates, and CD8 memory on one plate. The study deeply sequenced blood TCR repertoires of about five healthy adults to estimate repertoire size and the extent of clonotype sharing between individuals.

CD8 naive samples were obtained by positive selection for CCR7 among CD45RO-negative cells, yielding a CD45RA+CCR7+ population from which TemRA cells were excluded. Donors were healthy HIV-negative adults with no recently reported acute infections or vaccinations. Only Caucasian adults living in Nashville, Tennessee, USA were represented among the donors. Blood was collected by leukapheresis, and PBMCs were isolated by Ficoll-Histopaque density gradient centrifugation and then cryopreserved in liquid nitrogen vapor phase. Analytical flow cytometry was used to check the purity and quantity of every magnetically sorted T cell population. Genomic DNA was isolated from every sorted fraction and measured by UV absorbance on a Nanodrop 2000c. Points on this clone: No cognate antigen has been identified for it. No much larger clone is present one base from it, and per-base qualities are unavailable. The same CDR3 arises from other DNA sequences in this sample as well.

Paper-wide results and their limitations: Sampling was restricted to blood, and TCR repertoires in tissue are likely to differ from TCR repertoires in blood. Across a handful of donors, about 4.5% of naive CD4, 3.5% of naive CD8, 2.3% of memory CD4, and 0.4% of memory CD8 clonotypes were shared. Clonotypes shared by all four sorted-subset donors showed higher generation probabilities than non-shared clonotypes. Rarefaction of sorted-subset datasets indicated incomplete sequencing despite the large sequencing depth. Estimated clonotype richness was generally larger for naive than for memory subsets. Based on pairwise subsampling, the degree of clonotype sharing among donors was expected to be affected by sequencing depth. Because the study included a small number of donors, the genetic and exposure-history diversity represented was limited.

The CDR3 runs 14 amino acids, cysteine and phenylalanine included. Solely the CDR3 DNA is kept, with 42 bases framed from the first base. V is shortened by 9 bases, J by 1 base, and the region joining them spans 15 bases. As encoded in the germline V gene (reference sequence), CDR1 is SEHNR while CDR2 is FQNEAQ. TCR CDR3 regions were amplified from genomic DNA by multiplex PCR using the deep immunoSEQ assay. Extracted genomic DNA from each cell subset was distributed evenly across all wells of several immunoSEQ 96-well plates, and each plate was treated as a replicate. For sorted subsets, about 210 ng of genomic DNA, equivalent to 25,000 to 35,000 T cell genomes, went into each replicate PCR. The purified libraries were quantified using a Qubit 3.0 fluorometer, sized with a Bioanalyzer 2100, and then quantified again using the KAPA Library Quantification kit. Each immunoSEQ 96-well plate was sequenced on its own single-read 150-cycle Illumina NextSeq 550 flow cell. In the original analysis: Because only junctional sequences without quality scores were contained in the immunoSEQ output, filtering matching that applied to full-length reads could not be performed. To assign V/J genes and CDR3, sequences were annotated against IMGT germline references using PyIR, a Python wrapper for IgBLAST v1.9. Reads with weak V/J assignments (E-value above 1e-6), missing CDR3, stop codons, out-of-frame junctions, or ambiguous translated residues were removed. V3J clonotypes were defined as sequences sharing the same inferred V gene, J gene, and CDR3 amino acid sequence. To compute the percentage overlap between repertoires, the number of shared unique clonotypes was divided by the size of the smaller repertoire. RTK rarefaction, the Chao1 estimator, and Recon v2.1 estimates of unobserved clonotypes were used to assess repertoire richness. OLGA was used to compute generation probabilities for all TCRbeta clonotypes that the gDNA method yielded from a few donors. Drawn from immuneACCESS, this table holds only the in-frame rearrangements with V and J called that TCRdb kept. Clones are partly lost; checked studies trace under half to an unresolved V gene and leave the rest unexplained. Clonal size and the V and J genes are those of that table, whereas D and trimming came from the DNA. The sample yields approximately 600,000 clones; approximately 96% were counted once. Of the sample, about 0.11% falls within the top ten clones.

The receptor was derived from a woman aged 25-40 years in good health. What was sequenced was naive CD8+ T cells sorted from blood. The cell subset or site label corresponds to: CD45RA+CCR7+. The chain links TRBV7-9 with TRBJ2-5; the D element might be TRBD1 or TRBD2, as each aligns at 5 bases. The CDR3 protein sequence reads: CASSPGQRQETQYF. The nucleotide sequence is TGTGCCAGTAGTCCGGGGCAGCGCCAAGAGACCCAGTACTTC.